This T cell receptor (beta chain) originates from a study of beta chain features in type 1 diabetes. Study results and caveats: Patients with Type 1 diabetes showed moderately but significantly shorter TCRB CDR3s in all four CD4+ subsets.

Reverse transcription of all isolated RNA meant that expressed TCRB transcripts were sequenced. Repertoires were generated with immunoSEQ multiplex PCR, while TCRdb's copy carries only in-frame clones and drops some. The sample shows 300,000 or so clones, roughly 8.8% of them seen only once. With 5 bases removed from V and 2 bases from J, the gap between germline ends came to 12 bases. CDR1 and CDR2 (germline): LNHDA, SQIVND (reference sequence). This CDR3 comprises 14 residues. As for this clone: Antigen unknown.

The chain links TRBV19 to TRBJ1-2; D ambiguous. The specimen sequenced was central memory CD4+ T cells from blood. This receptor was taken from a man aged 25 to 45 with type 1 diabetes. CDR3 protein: CASSEQRKNYGYTF. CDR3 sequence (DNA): TGTGCCAGTAGTGAACAAAGGAAAAACTATGGCTACACCTTC.